Sequencing of this T cell receptor (beta chain) was carried out in a study of blood T cell repertoires in COVID-19. Study context: Acute and convalescent COVID-19 samples came from the United States, Italy and Spain. T cells, B-cell-depleted T cells, or PBMCs provided the cDNA or gDNA that served as material.

Per the original methods: From reference gene primer amplification, estimates of nucleated cell counts were derived. The method was immunoSEQ multiplex PCR; TCRdb's version includes in-frame clones alone and lacks a portion of them. The V and J calls and the clone size are those of that table, but D and trimming were determined from the DNA. Of approximately 150,000 clones in the sample, approximately 81% were seen once. J was trimmed by 8 bases and V by 7 bases; bases with no gene match: 8. Germline CDR1 SGHAT, CDR2 FQNNGV. The CDR3 contains 14 residues. This sequence joins TRBV11-2 and TRBJ1-4, with TRBD1 matching 9 bases. The sample consisted of peripheral blood. The sequence was obtained from a middle-aged man with acute or convalescent COVID-19. The CDR3 sequence: CASISDRGKEKLFF. CDR3 DNA sequence: TGTGCCAGCATCTCGGACAGGGGAAAGGAAAAACTGTTTTTT.